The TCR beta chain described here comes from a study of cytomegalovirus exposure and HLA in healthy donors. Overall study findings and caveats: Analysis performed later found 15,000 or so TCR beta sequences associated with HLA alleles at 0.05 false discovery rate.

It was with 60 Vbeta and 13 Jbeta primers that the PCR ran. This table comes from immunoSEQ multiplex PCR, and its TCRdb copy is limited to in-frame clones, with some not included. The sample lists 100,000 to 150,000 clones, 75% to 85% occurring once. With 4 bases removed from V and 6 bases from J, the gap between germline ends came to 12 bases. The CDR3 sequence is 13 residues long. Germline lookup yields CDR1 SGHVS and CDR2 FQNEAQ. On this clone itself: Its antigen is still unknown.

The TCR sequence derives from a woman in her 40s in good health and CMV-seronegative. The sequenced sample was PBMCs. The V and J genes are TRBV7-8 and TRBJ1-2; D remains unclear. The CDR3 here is CASSSQWEHGYTF. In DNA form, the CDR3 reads TGTGCCAGCAGCTCCCAGTGGGAGCATGGCTACACCTTC.